The 7 T cell receptor beta chains given below trace back to one sample, sequenced in a study of T cell responses to AZD1222 COVID-19 vaccine. The data were produced by immunoSEQ multiplex PCR, yet TCRdb's version contains in-frame clones alone and is incomplete. The sample yields 120,000 or so clones, 92% seen once. Sequenced here: peripheral blood, sampled on day 0 of AZD1222 vaccination. All receptors come from an adult in good health.

V usage is TRBV2 and J usage is TRBJ2-1; 12 bases map to TRBD2. The CDR3 consists of 13 residues. J was trimmed by 7 bases and V by 9 bases; bases with no gene match: 4. Germline CDR1 is SNHLY and CDR2 is FYNNEI. The CDR3 is CARTSGSYNEQFF. In DNA, the CDR3 is TGTGCCAGGACTAGCGGGAGTTATAATGAGCAGTTCTTC. The variable domain in full, completed from reference TRBV2 and TRBJ2-1, reads EPEVTQTPSHQVTQMGQEVILRCVPISNHLYFYWYRQILGQKVEFLVSFYNNEISEKSEIFDDQFSVERPDGSNFTLKIRSTKLEDSAMYFCARTSGSYNEQFFGPGTRLTVL.

The chain recombines TRBV7-9 with TRBJ1-4; 8 nucleotides line up with TRBD1. The CDR3 totals 15 residues. Per germline, CDR1 SEHNR and CDR2 FQNEAQ (reference sequence). After removal of 3 bases from V and 8 bases from J, the junction contained 8 bases not matched to a gene. CDR3 residues: CASSLDRVIREKLFF. CDR3 DNA: TGTGCCAGCAGCTTGGACAGGGTGATTCGGGAAAAACTGTTTTTT. The complete variable domain, with remaining parts taken from reference TRBV7-9 and TRBJ1-4, reads DTGVSQNPRHKITKRGQNVTFRCDPISEHNRLYWYRQTLGQGPEFLTYFQNEAQLEKSRLLSDRFSAERPKGSFSTLEIQRTEQGDSAMYLCASSLDRVIREKLFFGSGTQLSVL.

The rearrangement uses TRBV4-2 and TRBJ2-7; D is perhaps TRBD2 (5 bases). CDR3 length: 17 amino acids. Trimming pared 2 bases from V and 8 bases from J, leaving 25 bases between. CDR1 and CDR2 (germline): LGHNA, YNFKEQ. CDR3 in amino acids: CASSQNAVASSTSQQYF. CDR3 in DNA: TGTGCCAGCAGCCAAAACGCGGTGGCCAGCTCAACTAGTCAGCAGTACTTC.

This sequence joins TRBV9 and TRBJ2-3, with D unresolved. Per the germline V gene, CDR1 is SGDLS and CDR2 is YYNGEE. The CDR3 runs to 16 residues. Between the trimmed V and J ends, which lost 2 bases and 6 bases, there was a span of 19 bases. CDR3 sequence (DNA): TGTGCCAGCAGCGTGAGCCCGACCGGTGGTGTGGATACGCAGTATTTT. Amino acid sequence: CASSVSPTGGVDTQYF.

J is TRBJ2-4 and V is TRBV21-1. TRBV21-1 is marked as a pseudogene. There are 17 residues in the CDR3. Written as DNA, the CDR3 is TGTGCCAGCAGTGAAAGGAGGGGGTTGGGGCCCAAAAACATTCAGTACTTC. Translated: CASSERRGLGPKNIQYF.

This clone has only a few counts. J is TRBJ1-1 and V is TRBV2, with D possibly matching TRBD1 (6 bases). This CDR3 spans 13 amino acids. The germline V gene has CDR1 SNHLY and CDR2 FYNNEI. Deletions cut 0 bases from V and 5 bases from J, with 7 bases between. This CDR3 is CASSEAGGTEAFF. The CDR3 coding sequence is TGTGCCAGCAGTGAAGCAGGGGGTACTGAAGCTTTCTTT.

V is TRBV24-1 and J is TRBJ2-3; D remains unclear. The CDR3 is 14 amino acids. With 7 bases removed from V and 0 bases from J, the gap between germline ends came to 10 bases. CDR1 KGHDR and CDR2 SFDVKD come from the germline V gene. The CDR3 here is CATSQMTSTDTQYF. The CDR3 coding sequence is TGTGCCACCAGCCAGATGACTAGCACAGATACGCAGTATTTT.